This is a list of T cell receptor beta chains from one sample in a study of cytomegalovirus exposure and HLA in healthy donors. TCRdb's copy holds only in-frame clones and misses some; the assay was immunoSEQ multiplex PCR. The sample carries about 220,000 clones, around nine tenths recorded once. Source material: PBMCs. Receptor source: a woman younger than 35 in good health and CMV-seronegative. Each CDR3 is given with its conserved first and last residue. D genes are given only for firm matches. Not every row has a clone size; where given, it reads once, few, many or a size class.

size: -; D: TRBD1; J: TRBJ1-3; V: TRBV28; CDR3: CASSGGGTEGNTIYF; DNA: TGTGCCAGCAGCGGCGGAGGGACAGAGGGAAACACCATATATTTT
size: -; D: TRBD1; J: TRBJ1-2; V: TRBV6-5; CDR3: CASSPGQPSYGYTF; DNA: TGTGCCAGCAGTCCGGGACAGCCCTCCTATGGCTACACCTTC
size: -; D: TRBD1; J: TRBJ2-3; V: TRBV2; CDR3: CASSPGQGSTDTQYF; DNA: TGTGCCAGCAGCCCGGGACAGGGGAGCACAGATACGCAGTATTTT
size: -; D: -; J: TRBJ2-2; V: TRBV29-1; CDR3: CSVEDRGLVTGELFF; DNA: TGCAGCGTTGAAGATCGGGGGTTGGTCACCGGGGAGCTGTTTTTT
size: -; D: -; J: TRBJ1-2; V: TRBV28; CDR3: CASSLVGGGYTF; DNA: TGTGCCAGCAGTTTAGTGGGAGGTGGCTACACCTTC
size: -; D: -; J: TRBJ1-5; V: TRBV2; CDR3: CASSLTGYSNQPQHF; DNA: TGTGCCAGCAGTCTTACAGGGTATAGCAATCAGCCCCAGCATTTT
size: -; D: TRBD1; J: TRBJ1-1; V: TRBV2; CDR3: CASSEALGGQVNTEAFF; DNA: TGTGCCAGCAGTGAAGCGCTAGGGGGCCAGGTAAACACTGAAGCTTTCTTT
size: once; D: TRBD1; J: TRBJ2-7; V: TRBV19; CDR3: CASTIGQGAYEQYF; DNA: TGTGCCAGTACCATAGGGCAGGGGGCCTACGAGCAGTACTTC
size: -; D: -; J: TRBJ2-3; V: TRBV12-1; CDR3: CASSIPCCGRRDTQYF; DNA: TGTGCCAGCAGTATTCCCTGTTGCGGGAGAAGAGATACGCAGTATTTT
size: -; D: TRBD2; J: TRBJ2-3; V: TRBV7-9; CDR3: CASSLSASGLDTQYF; DNA: TGTGCCAGCAGCTTATCGGCTAGCGGGCTAGATACGCAGTATTTT
size: few; D: -; J: TRBJ1-1; V: TRBV19; CDR3: CASSILGLEAFF; DNA: TGTGCCAGTAGTATTCTCGGACTTGAAGCTTTCTTT
size: -; D: -; J: TRBJ2-7; V: TRBV7-9; CDR3: CASSSANRTIYEQYF; DNA: TGTGCCAGCAGCTCTGCCAACAGAACCATCTACGAGCAGTACTTC
size: once; D: TRBD1; J: TRBJ2-4; V: TRBV5-1; CDR3: CASSAGDRNIQYF; DNA: TGCGCCAGCAGCGCCGGGGACAGAAACATTCAGTACTTC
size: -; D: TRBD1; J: TRBJ2-7; V: TRBV7-8; CDR3: CASSLADRGTYEQYF; DNA: TGTGCCAGCAGCTTAGCGGACAGGGGTACCTACGAGCAGTACTTC
size: -; D: TRBD1; J: TRBJ1-1; V: TRBV6-5; CDR3: CASSIQGLNTEAFF; DNA: TGTGCCAGCAGCATACAGGGGCTGAACACTGAAGCTTTCTTT
size: -; D: TRBD2; J: TRBJ2-3; V: TRBV5-1; CDR3: CASSLGTSGRGTDTQYF; DNA: TGCGCCAGCAGCTTGGGGACTAGCGGGAGGGGCACAGATACGCAGTATTTT
size: once; D: TRBD2; J: TRBJ2-5; V: TRBV5-8; CDR3: CASSPGTSGQETQYF; DNA: TGTGCCAGCAGCCCGGGGACTAGCGGACAAGAGACCCAGTACTTC
size: -; D: TRBD2; J: TRBJ2-3; V: TRBV7-2; CDR3: CASSLGASGGTDTQYF; DNA: TGTGCCAGCAGCTTAGGGGCTAGCGGGGGAACAGATACGCAGTATTTT
size: -; D: TRBD2; J: TRBJ2-1; V: TRBV4-1; CDR3: CASSQGLAGYEQFF; DNA: TGCGCCAGCAGCCAAGGACTAGCGGGATATGAGCAGTTCTTC
size: -; D: -; J: TRBJ2-1; V: TRBV27; CDR3: CASSHHNEQFF; DNA: TGTGCCAGCAGTCATCACAATGAGCAGTTCTTC
size: -; D: TRBD2; J: TRBJ2-5; V: TRBV19; CDR3: CASSIGRLAGGETQYF; DNA: TGTGCCAGTAGTATCGGGCGACTAGCGGGAGGGGAGACCCAGTACTTC
size: few; D: -; J: TRBJ2-2; V: TRBV14; CDR3: CASSQVNRVDTGELFF; DNA: TGTGCCAGCAGCCAAGTTAACCGGGTCGACACCGGGGAGCTGTTTTTT